This T cell receptor beta chain came from a study of cytomegalovirus exposure and HLA in healthy donors. On the study more broadly: Among the 398 genotyped donors, over 70% were placed in the Caucasian-associated ancestry cluster.

The primer mix had 60 Vbeta and 13 Jbeta primers. Only in-frame clones appear in the TCRdb table, and some are missing; sequencing was by immunoSEQ multiplex PCR. The sample has 95,000 to 100,000 clones, around 83% seen once. The CDR3 runs to 14 residues. V lost 6 bases to trimming and J lost 3 bases; unmatched junction nucleotides: 5. Germline V gene data show CDR1 as SGHDN and CDR2 as FVKESK. The TCR sequence derives from a man aged 25 to 40 in good health and CMV-seronegative. This chain uses TRBV14 with TRBJ1-5, with 7 positions matching TRBD1. The sample comprised PBMCs. CDR3 sequence: CASSPQGVNQPQHF. Here the CDR3 DNA reads TGTGCCAGCAGTCCCCAGGGGGTCAATCAGCCCCAGCATTTT.